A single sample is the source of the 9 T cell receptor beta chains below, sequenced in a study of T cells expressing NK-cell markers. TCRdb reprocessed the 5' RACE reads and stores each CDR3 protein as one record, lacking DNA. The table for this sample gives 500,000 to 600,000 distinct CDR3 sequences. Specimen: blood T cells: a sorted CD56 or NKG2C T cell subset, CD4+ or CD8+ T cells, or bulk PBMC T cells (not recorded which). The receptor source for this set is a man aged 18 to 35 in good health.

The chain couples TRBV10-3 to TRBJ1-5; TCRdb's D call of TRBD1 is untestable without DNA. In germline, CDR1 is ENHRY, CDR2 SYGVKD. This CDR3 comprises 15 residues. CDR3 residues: CAISESGRKNQPQHF.

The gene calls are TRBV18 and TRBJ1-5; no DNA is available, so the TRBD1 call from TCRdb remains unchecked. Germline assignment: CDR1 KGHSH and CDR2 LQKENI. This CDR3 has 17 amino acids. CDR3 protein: CASSPLSGGGSNQPQHF.

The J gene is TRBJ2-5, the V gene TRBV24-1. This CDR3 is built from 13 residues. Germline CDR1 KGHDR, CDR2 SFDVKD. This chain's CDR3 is CATQKRQQETQYF.

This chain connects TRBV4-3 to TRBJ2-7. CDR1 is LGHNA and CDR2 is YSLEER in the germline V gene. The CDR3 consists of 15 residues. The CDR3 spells CASSQEAYFSYEQYF.

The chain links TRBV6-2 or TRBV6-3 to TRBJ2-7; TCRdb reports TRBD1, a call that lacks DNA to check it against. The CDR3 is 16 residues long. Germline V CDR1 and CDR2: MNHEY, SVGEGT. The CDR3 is CASSFPPGQGADEQYF.

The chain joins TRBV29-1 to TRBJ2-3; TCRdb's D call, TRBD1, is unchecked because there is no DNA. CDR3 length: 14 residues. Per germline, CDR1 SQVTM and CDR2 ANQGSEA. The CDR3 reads CSTSGQDYSDTQYF.

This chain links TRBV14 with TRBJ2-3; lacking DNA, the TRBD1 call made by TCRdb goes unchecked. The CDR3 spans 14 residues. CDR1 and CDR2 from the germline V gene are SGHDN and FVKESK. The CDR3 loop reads CASSQVGGPDTQYF.

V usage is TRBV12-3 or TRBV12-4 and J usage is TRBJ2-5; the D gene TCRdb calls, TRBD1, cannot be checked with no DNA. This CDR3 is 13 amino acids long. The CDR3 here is CASRRQELETQYF.

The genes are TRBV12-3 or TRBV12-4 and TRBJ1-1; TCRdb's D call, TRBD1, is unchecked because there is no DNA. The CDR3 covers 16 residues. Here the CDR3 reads CASTGTEATMNTEAFF.